The source of this TCR beta chain is a study of response to subunit inactivated influenza vaccine. Via MiXCR, TCRdb re-called the RT-PCR reads, giving one row per CDR3 protein. There are some 540,000 distinct CDR3 sequences in the sample; under 30% occur only once, and about 3% lies in the top ten. A few counts support this clonotype. Its antigen is as yet unknown. Study results and caveats: Authors suggested each seasonal flu vaccination may recruit only limited numbers of new T cells.

Losses at the gene ends were 6 bases for V and 2 bases for J; bases not matched to a gene: 2. Germline lookup yields CDR1 DFQATT and CDR2 SNEGSKA (reference sequence). The length of the CDR3 is 14 residues. These data were also reused for a study on T cells expressing NK-cell markers. That study adds: 5'RACE template switching with UMIs generated TCR beta cDNA. Seven HCMV-seropositive donors and one seronegative donor made up the eight sequenced donors. A range of about 1.0-8% of CD8+ T cells consisted of dominant NKG2C+ clonotypes in 5 to 7 donors. Among several donors, these clonotypes also ranked first in the CD3+CD56-NKG2C+ fraction.

The receptor was derived from a man aged 50 to 59 who received an inactivated influenza vaccine. V usage is TRBV20-1 and J usage is TRBJ2-1, with 12 bases identical to TRBD2. Material: CD4+ T cells sorted from PBMCs, obtained 12 days after vaccination. The CDR3 sequence is CSARLAGAYNEQFF. CDR3 DNA sequence: TGCAGTGCGAGACTAGCGGGGGCCTACAATGAGCAGTTCTTC.